This TCR beta chain was recorded in a study of early T cells in non-severe SARS-CoV-2 infection. The germline CDR1 and CDR2 sequences are MDHEN and SYDVKM. V was pared by 5 bases and J by 2 bases, with 10 bases between. The CDR3 is 13 amino acids. TCRdb redid the calling of the 5' RACE reads with MiXCR, one entry per CDR3 protein. The sample holds some 71,000 distinct CDR3 sequences, roughly an eighth seen once. This clonotype was picked up a small number of times. The TCR sequence derives from an adult who was a healthcare worker with PCR-confirmed SARS-CoV-2 infection or an uninfected control (not recorded which). Input material: whole blood. The chain carries TRBV28 and TRBJ2-7, with D maybe TRBD1 (5 bases). The chain's CDR3 is CASSPTATYEQYF. The DNA of the CDR3 is TGTGCCAGCAGTCCGACAGCAACCTACGAGCAGTACTTC.